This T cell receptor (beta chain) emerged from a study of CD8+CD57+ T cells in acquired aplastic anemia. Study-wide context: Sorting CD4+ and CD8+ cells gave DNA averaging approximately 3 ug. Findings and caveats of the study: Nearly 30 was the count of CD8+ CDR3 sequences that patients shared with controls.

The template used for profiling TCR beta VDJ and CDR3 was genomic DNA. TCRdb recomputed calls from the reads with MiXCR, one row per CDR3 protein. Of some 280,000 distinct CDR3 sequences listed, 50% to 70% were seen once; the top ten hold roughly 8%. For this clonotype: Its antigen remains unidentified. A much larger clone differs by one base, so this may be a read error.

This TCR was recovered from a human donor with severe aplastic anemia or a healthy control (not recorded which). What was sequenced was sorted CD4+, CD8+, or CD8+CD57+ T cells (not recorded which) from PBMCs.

The CDR3 loop reads CASPPSGGNSPLHF. For the CDR3, the DNA is TGTGCCAGCCCACCATCCGGAGGAAATTCACCCCTCCACTTT. This chain links TRBV18 with TRBJ1-6, with D uncertain. This CDR3 has 14 residues. The germline CDR1 and CDR2 sequences are KGHSH and LQKENI.